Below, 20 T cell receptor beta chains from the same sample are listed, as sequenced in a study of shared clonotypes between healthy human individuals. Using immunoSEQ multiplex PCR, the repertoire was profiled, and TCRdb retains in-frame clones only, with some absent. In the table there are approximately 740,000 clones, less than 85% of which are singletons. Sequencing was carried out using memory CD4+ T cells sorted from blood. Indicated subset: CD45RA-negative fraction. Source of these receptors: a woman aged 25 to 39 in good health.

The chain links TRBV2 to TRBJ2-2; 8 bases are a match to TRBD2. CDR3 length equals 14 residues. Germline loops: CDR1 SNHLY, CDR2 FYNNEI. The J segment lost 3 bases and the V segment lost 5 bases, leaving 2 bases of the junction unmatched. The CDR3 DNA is TGTGCCAGCAGTTACGGGAGGGACACCGGGGAGCTGTTTTTT. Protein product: CASSYGRDTGELFF. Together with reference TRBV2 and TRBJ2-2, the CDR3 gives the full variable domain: EPEVTQTPSHQVTQMGQEVILRCVPISNHLYFYWYRQILGQKVEFLVSFYNNEISEKSEIFDDQFSVERPDGSNFTLKIRSTKLEDSAMYFCASSYGRDTGELFFGEGSRLTVL.

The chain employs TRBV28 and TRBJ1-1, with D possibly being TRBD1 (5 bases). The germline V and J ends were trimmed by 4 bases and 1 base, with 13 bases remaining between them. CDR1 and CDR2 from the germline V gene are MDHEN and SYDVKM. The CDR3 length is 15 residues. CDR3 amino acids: CASSSFGAPNTEAFF. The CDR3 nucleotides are TGTGCCAGCAGTTCCTTCGGGGCCCCGAACACTGAAGCTTTCTTT. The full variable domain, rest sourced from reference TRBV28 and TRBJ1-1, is DVKVTQSSRYLVKRTGEKVFLECVQDMDHENMFWYRQDPGLGLRLIYFSYDVKMKEKGDIPEGYSVSREKKERFSLILESASTNQTSMYLCASSSFGAPNTEAFFGQGTRLTVV.

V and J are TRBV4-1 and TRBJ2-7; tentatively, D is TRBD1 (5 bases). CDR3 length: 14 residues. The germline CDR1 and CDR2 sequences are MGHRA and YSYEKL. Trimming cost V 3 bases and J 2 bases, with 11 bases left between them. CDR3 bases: TGCGCCAGCAGCCAGATCGACAGAACCTACGAGCAGTACTTC. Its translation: CASSQIDRTYEQYF.

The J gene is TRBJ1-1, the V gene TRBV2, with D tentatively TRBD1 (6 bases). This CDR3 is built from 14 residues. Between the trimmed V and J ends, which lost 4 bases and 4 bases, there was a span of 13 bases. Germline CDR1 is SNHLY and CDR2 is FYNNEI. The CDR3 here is CASSVSDRITEAFF. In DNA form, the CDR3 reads TGTGCCAGCAGTGTCTCTGACAGGATCACTGAAGCTTTCTTT.

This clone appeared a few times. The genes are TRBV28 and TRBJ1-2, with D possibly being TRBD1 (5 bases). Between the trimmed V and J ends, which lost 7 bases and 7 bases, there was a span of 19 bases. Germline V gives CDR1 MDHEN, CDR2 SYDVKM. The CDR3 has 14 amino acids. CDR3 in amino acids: CASTPAGGTLGYTF. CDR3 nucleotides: TGTGCCAGCACCCCTGCGGGGGGTACACTTGGCTACACCTTC.

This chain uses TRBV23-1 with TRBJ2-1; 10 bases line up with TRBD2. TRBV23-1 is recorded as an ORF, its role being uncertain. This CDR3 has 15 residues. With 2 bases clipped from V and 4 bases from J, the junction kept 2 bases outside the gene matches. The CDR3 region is CASSQGLAVYNEQFF. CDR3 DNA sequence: TGCGCCAGCAGTCAAGGACTAGCGGTTTACAATGAGCAGTTCTTC.

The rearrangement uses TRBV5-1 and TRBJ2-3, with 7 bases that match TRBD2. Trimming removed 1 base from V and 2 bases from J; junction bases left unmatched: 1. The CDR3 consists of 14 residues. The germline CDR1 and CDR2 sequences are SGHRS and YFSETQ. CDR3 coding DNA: TGCGCCAGCAGCTTGAGCGGGGACACAGATACGCAGTATTTT. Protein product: CASSLSGDTDTQYF.

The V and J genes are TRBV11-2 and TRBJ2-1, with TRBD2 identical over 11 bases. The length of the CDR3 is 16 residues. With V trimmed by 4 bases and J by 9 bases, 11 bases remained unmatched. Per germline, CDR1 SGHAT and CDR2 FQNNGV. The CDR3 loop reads CASSSGVVAGGREQFF. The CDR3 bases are TGTGCCAGCAGCTCAGGGGTGGTAGCGGGAGGGCGTGAGCAGTTCTTC.

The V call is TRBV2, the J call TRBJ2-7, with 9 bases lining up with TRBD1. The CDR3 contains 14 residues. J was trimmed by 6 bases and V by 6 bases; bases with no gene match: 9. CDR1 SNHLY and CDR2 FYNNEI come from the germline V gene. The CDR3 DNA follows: TGTGCCAGCAGGGTCGGGACAGGGACCGGCGAGCAGTACTTC. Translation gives CASRVGTGTGEQYF.

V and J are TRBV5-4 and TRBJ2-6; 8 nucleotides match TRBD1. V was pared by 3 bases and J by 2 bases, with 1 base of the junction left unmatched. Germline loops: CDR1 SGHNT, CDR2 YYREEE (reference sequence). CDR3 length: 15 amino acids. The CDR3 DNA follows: TGTGCCAGCAGCTCGACAGGGGCTGGGGCCAACGTCCTGACTTTC. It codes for CASSSTGAGANVLTF.

CDR3 loop: CASSISRDSYTEAFF. The CDR3 DNA is TGTGCCAGTAGTATCAGCCGAGACAGCTACACTGAAGCTTTCTTT. This chain uses TRBV19 with TRBJ1-1; the D gene is possibly TRBD1 (5 bases). V dropped 3 bases and J dropped 3 bases, with 14 bases sitting between them. Germline CDR1 reads LNHDA; CDR2 reads SQIVND (reference sequence). This CDR3 region has 15 residues.

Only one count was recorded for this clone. This CDR3 reads CASSASGAGETQYF. DNA for the CDR3: TGTGCCAGCAGCGCCTCTGGGGCCGGGGAGACCCAGTACTTC. This chain joins TRBV7-9 and TRBJ2-5; tentative D call: TRBD1 (5 bases). Germline CDR1 SEHNR, CDR2 FQNEAQ (reference sequence). This CDR3 spans 14 amino acids. Trimming stripped 5 bases from V and 5 bases from J, with 15 bases between.

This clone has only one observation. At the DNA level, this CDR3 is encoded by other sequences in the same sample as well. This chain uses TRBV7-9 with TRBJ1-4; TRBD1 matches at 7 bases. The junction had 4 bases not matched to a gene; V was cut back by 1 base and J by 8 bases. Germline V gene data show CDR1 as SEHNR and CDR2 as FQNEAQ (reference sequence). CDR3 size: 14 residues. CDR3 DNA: TGTGCCAGCAGCTTAGGACAGGGTGGGGAAAAACTGTTTTTT. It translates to CASSLGQGGEKLFF.

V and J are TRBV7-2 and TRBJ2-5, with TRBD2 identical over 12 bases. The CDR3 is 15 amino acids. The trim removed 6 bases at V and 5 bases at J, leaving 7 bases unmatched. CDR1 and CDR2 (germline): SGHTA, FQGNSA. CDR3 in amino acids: CASSPTSGRVETQYF. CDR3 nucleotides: TGTGCCAGCAGTCCGACTAGCGGGAGAGTGGAGACCCAGTACTTC.

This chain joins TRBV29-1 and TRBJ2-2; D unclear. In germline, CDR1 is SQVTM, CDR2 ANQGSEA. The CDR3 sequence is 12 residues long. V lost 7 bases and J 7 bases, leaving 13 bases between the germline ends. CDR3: CSASQWVGELFF. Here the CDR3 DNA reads TGCAGCGCGTCACAGTGGGTCGGGGAGCTGTTTTTT.

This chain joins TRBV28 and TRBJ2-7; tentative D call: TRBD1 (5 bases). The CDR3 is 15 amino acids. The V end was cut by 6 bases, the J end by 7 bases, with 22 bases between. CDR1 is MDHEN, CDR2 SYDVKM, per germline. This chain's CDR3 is CASRPSQGSGSEQYF. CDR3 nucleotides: TGTGCCAGCAGACCCTCTCAGGGAAGTGGTTCTGAGCAGTACTTC.

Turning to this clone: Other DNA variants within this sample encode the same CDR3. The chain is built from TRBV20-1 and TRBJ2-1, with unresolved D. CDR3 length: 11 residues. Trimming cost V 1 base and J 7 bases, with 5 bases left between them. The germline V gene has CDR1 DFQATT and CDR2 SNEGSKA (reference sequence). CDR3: CSARADNEQFF. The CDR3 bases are TGCAGTGCTAGAGCAGATAATGAGCAGTTCTTC.

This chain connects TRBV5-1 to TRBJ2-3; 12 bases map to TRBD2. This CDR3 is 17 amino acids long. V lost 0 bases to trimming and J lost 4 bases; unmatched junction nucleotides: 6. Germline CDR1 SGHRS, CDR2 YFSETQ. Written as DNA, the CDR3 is TGCGCCAGCAGCTTGGCCACGACTAGCGGGAGTTCAGATACGCAGTATTTT. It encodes CASSLATTSGSSDTQYF.

The CDR3 loop reads CASTLTSGFLDEQYF. In DNA form, the CDR3 reads TGTGCCAGCACTCTGACTAGCGGGTTTCTTGACGAGCAGTACTTC. This rearrangement joins TRBV6-5 to TRBJ2-7; TRBD2 matches at 10 bases. Germline V gene lookup returns CDR1 MNHEY and CDR2 SVGAGI. This CDR3 is 15 amino acids long. J was trimmed by 5 bases and V by 7 bases; bases with no gene match: 11.

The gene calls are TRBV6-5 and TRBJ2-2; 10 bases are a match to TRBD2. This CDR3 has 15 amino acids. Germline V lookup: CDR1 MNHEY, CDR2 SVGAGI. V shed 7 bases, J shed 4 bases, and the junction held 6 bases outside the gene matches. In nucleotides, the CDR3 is TGTGCCAGCAACCTAGCGGGAGAGACCACCGGGGAGCTGTTTTTT. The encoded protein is CASNLAGETTGELFF.